This section outlines one T cell receptor beta chain sequence together with its context. The entry originates in a study of T cell responses to AZD1222 COVID-19 vaccine. The CDR3 runs to 15 residues. Germline-derived CDR1 and CDR2 are MGHRA and YSYEKL. With V trimmed by 2 bases and J by 3 bases, 3 bases remained unmatched. Generated by immunoSEQ multiplex PCR, the TCRdb table keeps only in-frame clones and is missing some. Of 150,000 to 200,000 clones in the sample, roughly 92% were seen once. The rearrangement uses TRBV4-1 and TRBJ1-5; 8 nucleotides match TRBD1. Sequencing was performed on peripheral blood, taken 28 days after the second AZD1222 dose. The receptor was isolated from an adult who received the AZD1222 COVID-19 vaccine. The CDR3 region is CASSQLGQVNQPQHF. The CDR3 coding sequence is TGCGCCAGCAGCCAATTGGGACAGGTCAATCAGCCCCAGCATTTT.